This T cell receptor beta chain was sequenced in a study of T cell responses to AZD1222 COVID-19 vaccine. Study-level findings and limits: Following two doses of AZD1222, Spike-specific TCR breadth and depth rose.

Produced via immunoSEQ multiplex PCR; TCRdb's table is partial and in-frame only. The table includes 85,000 to 120,000 clones, 70% to 90% detected once. As to this clone: Its cognate antigen is unknown.

This CDR3 comprises 16 residues. The germline CDR1 and CDR2 sequences are SGHVS and FQNEAQ. Trimming removed 5 bases from V and 4 bases from J, with 18 bases in between. The sample consisted of peripheral blood, taken on day 0 of AZD1222 vaccination. The chain couples TRBV7-8 to TRBJ2-1; D is perhaps TRBD1 or TRBD2 (5 bases each). The sequence was obtained from an adult in good health. This chain's CDR3 is CASSPEAGSSYNEQFF. Written as DNA, the CDR3 is TGTGCCAGCAGCCCAGAGGCAGGGAGTAGTTACAATGAGCAGTTCTTC. Variable domain in full (rest from reference TRBV7-8 and TRBJ2-1): GAGVSQSPRYKVAKRGQDVALRCDPISGHVSLFWYQQALGQGPEFLTYFQNEAQLDKSGLPSDRFFAERPEGSVSTLKIQRTQQEDSAVYLCASSPEAGSSYNEQFFGPGTRLTVL.